What follows are 31 T cell receptor beta chains derived from one specimen sequenced in a study of CD8+ T cells in alopecia areata. The authors extracted RNA and reverse transcribed it into cDNA as the sequencing template. Clones were sequenced by immunoSEQ multiplex PCR, and TCRdb holds only the in-frame ones, with some missing. The sample lists around 50,000 clones; approximately 96% were seen once. The sequencing used CD8+ T cells sorted from blood, collected at week 0. The receptors come from a human donor with alopecia areata.

This clone appeared a single time. This chain uses TRBV19 with TRBJ1-1, with a possible D match to TRBD1 (6 bases). This CDR3 is 14 amino acids long. The germline V gene encodes CDR1 LNHDA and CDR2 SQIVND (reference sequence). Trimming took 10 bases from V and 1 from J, leaving 16 bases between them. CDR3 region: CATQSETGNTEAFF. In DNA, the CDR3 is TGTGCCACCCAAAGCGAGACAGGGAACACTGAAGCTTTCTTT.

The rearrangement links TRBV29-1 to TRBJ1-2; TRBD1 is a possible D gene (5 bases). This CDR3 has 14 residues. With 2 bases removed from V and 8 bases from J, the gap between germline ends came to 18 bases. The V gene's germline CDR1 is SQVTM and CDR2 ANQGSEA. CDR3 DNA: TGCAGCGTTGAATTTCCCGGGGCAGGGCTCGGCTACACCTTC. Residues: CSVEFPGAGLGYTF.

This chain uses TRBV25-1 with TRBJ2-5, with a possible D match to TRBD1 (6 bases). From germline, CDR1 is MGHDK and CDR2 SYGVNS. This CDR3 is 15 amino acids long. V was shortened by 4 bases and J by 4 bases, with 16 bases between the two germline ends. The CDR3 protein is CASSAWDKDRETQYF. DNA for the CDR3: TGTGCCAGCAGTGCCTGGGACAAAGATAGAGAGACCCAGTACTTC.

The chain couples TRBV11-3 to TRBJ2-5, with D perhaps assigned TRBD1 or TRBD2 (5 bases each). Trimming took off 7 bases at V and 3 bases at J, with 27 bases between the two ends. The CDR3 length is 18 residues. The germline gives CDR1 SGHNT, CDR2 YENEEA. The CDR3: CASTSSPGPLSLEETQYF. DNA of the CDR3: TGTGCCAGCACTTCATCACCGGGACCGCTAAGCCTGGAAGAGACCCAGTACTTC.

The DNA for the CDR3 is TGTGCCAGCAGTGGGGGGGAAACTCAAGAGACCCAGTACTTC. It is translated as CASSGGETQETQYF. The chain carries TRBV6-6 and TRBJ2-5; 7 nucleotides agree with TRBD2. Germline assignment: CDR1 MNHNY and CDR2 SVGAGI (reference sequence). The J segment lost 2 bases and the V segment lost 5 bases, leaving 5 bases of the junction unmatched. This CDR3 comprises 14 residues.

V usage is TRBV6-6 and J usage is TRBJ2-7; D is perhaps TRBD2 (5 bases). CDR3 length: 13 amino acids. CDR1 MNHNY and CDR2 SVGAGI come from the germline V gene (reference sequence). Trimming took 2 bases from V and 5 from J, leaving 10 bases between them. This CDR3 reads CASSYSGSDEQYF. In DNA form, the CDR3 reads TGTGCCAGCAGTTACAGCGGATCGGACGAGCAGTACTTC.

This chain links TRBV9 with TRBJ2-2, with 7 nucleotides matching TRBD1. The CDR3 consists of 14 residues. Germline V gene lookup returns CDR1 SGDLS and CDR2 YYNGEE. The V gene end was trimmed by 3 bases and the J gene end by 1 base; junction bases not matched to a gene: 0. For the CDR3, the DNA is TGTGCCAGCAGCGGGACAGGGAACACCGGGGAGCTGTTTTTT. This codes for CASSGTGNTGELFF.

The CDR3 reads CASSLFGQGYYNEQFF. CDR3 in DNA: TGTGCCAGCAGCTTGTTTGGACAGGGGTACTACAATGAGCAGTTCTTC. The chain has TRBV5-4 and TRBJ2-1; 9 bases line up with TRBD1. CDR3 length: 16 residues. The germline gives CDR1 SGHNT, CDR2 YYREEE (reference sequence). The V and J ends lost 1 base and 3 bases, in that order; junction bases with no gene match: 5.

The rearrangement links TRBV4-1 to TRBJ2-1; tentatively, D is TRBD1 or TRBD2 (6 bases each). The CDR3 consists of 16 residues. V lost 2 bases and J lost 5, with 16 bases in between. CDR1 and CDR2 from the germline V gene are MGHRA and YSYEKL. The CDR3 nucleotides are TGCGCCAGCAGCCAATATTCTGGGGGGCGTAACAATGAGCAGTTCTTC. It yields the protein CASSQYSGGRNNEQFF.

Comments on this clone: One end of the junction does not line up with germline, which may come from a read error. The V gene is TRBV29-1, the J gene TRBJ2-1; no reliable D call. There are 11 residues in the CDR3. From germline, CDR1 is SQVTM and CDR2 ANQGSEA. CDR3 amino acids: CSVEDGRSGLF. The CDR3 DNA reads as TGCAGCGTTGAAGACGGTAGGTCCGGGCTCTTC.

V gene TRBV7-9 combines with J gene TRBJ2-7; TRBD1 aligns across 8 bases. This CDR3 is 15 amino acids long. Trimming removed 3 bases from V and 1 base from J; junction bases left unmatched: 5. The V gene's germline CDR1 is SEHNR and CDR2 FQNEAQ (reference sequence). The CDR3 DNA sequence: TGTGCCAGCAGCTTCGGTCAGGGGGCTTCCTACGAGCAGTACTTC. Translation: CASSFGQGASYEQYF.

The rearrangement joins TRBV29-1 to TRBJ1-1, with a weak D call TRBD1 (6 bases). CDR1 SQVTM and CDR2 ANQGSEA come from the germline V gene. This CDR3 comprises 15 residues. Trimming stripped 7 bases from V and 0 bases from J, with 18 bases between. The CDR3 DNA is TGCAGCGGAGATGACTACAGGGTGATGAACACTGAAGCTTTCTTT. Translated, it gives CSGDDYRVMNTEAFF.

In the case of this clone: Germline and junction disagree at one end, which may indicate a read error. This rearrangement joins TRBV9 to TRBJ2-2, with D possibly being TRBD1 or TRBD2 (6 bases each). Germline V gene sequence: CDR1 SGDLS, CDR2 YYNGEE. The CDR3 extends over 15 amino acids. CDR3 DNA: TGTGCCAGCAGCGGCTCGGGGGCGCCCACCGGAGAGCTGTTTTTT. As protein: CASSGSGAPTGELFF.

CDR3 protein: CASSTTGGSGNTIYF. CDR3 DNA sequence: TGCGCCAGCAGTACGACAGGGGGCTCTGGAAACACCATATATTTT. The chain uses TRBV4-1 and TRBJ1-3, with 9 bases that match TRBD1. Germline trimming cut 6 bases from V and 0 bases from J; bases unmatched to any gene: 3. Looked up from germline, CDR1 is MGHRA and CDR2 is YSYEKL. CDR3 size: 15 residues.

Written as DNA, the CDR3 is TGTGCCAGCAGCCAAGAGGGGGTGGGAGAGCAGTACTTC. This codes for CASSQEGVGEQYF. The chain uses TRBV4-2 and TRBJ2-7; D could derive from TRBD1 or TRBD2 (5 bases each). Trimming stripped 0 bases from V and 7 bases from J, with 10 bases between. The CDR3 is made up of 13 amino acids. Germline-derived CDR1 and CDR2 are LGHNA and YNFKEQ.

This chain connects TRBV11-2 to TRBJ1-1; tentatively, D is TRBD1 (5 bases). V was cut by 0 bases and J by 5 bases, with 22 bases left in between. The CDR3 loop spans 18 amino acids. Germline values: CDR1 SGHAT, CDR2 FQNNGV. CDR3 region: CASSLDPLRGNQETEAFF. CDR3 nucleotide sequence: TGTGCCAGCAGCTTAGATCCCCTGAGGGGTAATCAGGAAACTGAAGCTTTCTTT.

The V call is TRBV2, the J call TRBJ1-4; no clear D gene. V lost 1 base to trimming and J lost 5 bases, with 11 bases between them. The V gene's germline CDR1 is SNHLY and CDR2 FYNNEI. The CDR3 length is 15 residues. The CDR3 DNA reads as TGTGCCAGCAGTGAAGAGGTAGCTATGAATGAAAAACTGTTTTTT. This codes for CASSEEVAMNEKLFF.

This clone has only a few counts. The rearrangement uses TRBV23-1 and TRBJ1-2; 8 bases agree with TRBD1. TRBV23-1 is an open reading frame, and its role is uncertain. CDR3 length: 15 amino acids. J gave up 5 bases and V 6 bases, and 11 bases lay outside the gene matches. The CDR3 DNA sequence: TGCGCCAGCAGCCAAGATAGGACAGGGCAATATGGCTACACCTTC. Amino acid sequence: CASSQDRTGQYGYTF.

The CDR3 loop is CASTEGGSPLHF. The CDR3 nucleotides read TGCGCCAGCACCGAGGGGGGTTCACCCCTCCACTTT. The genes are TRBV5-1 and TRBJ1-6; TRBD1 is a possible D gene (6 bases). V shed 6 bases and J shed 9 bases, with 10 bases lying between them. Per the germline V gene, CDR1 is SGHRS and CDR2 is YFSETQ. The CDR3 extends over 12 amino acids.

The chain recombines TRBV9 with TRBJ2-7; D ambiguous. The germline V gene has CDR1 SGDLS and CDR2 YYNGEE. Trimming removed 0 bases at V and 5 bases at J, with 9 bases between. This CDR3 spans 13 amino acids. The CDR3 is CASSVAGSDEQYF. For the CDR3, the DNA is TGTGCCAGCAGCGTAGCTGGGTCCGACGAGCAGTACTTC.

This clone was seen once. This chain links TRBV7-9 with TRBJ2-7, with 7 bases aligning to TRBD1. Germline V gives CDR1 SEHNR, CDR2 FQNEAQ (reference sequence). The CDR3 covers 12 residues. V lost 4 bases, J lost 4 bases, and 1 base stayed unmatched. CDR3 sequence: CASSSDRYEQYF. In DNA form, the CDR3 reads TGTGCCAGCAGCTCGGACAGGTACGAGCAGTACTTC.

The rearrangement uses TRBV6-6 and TRBJ1-2; D gene unclear. Trimming removed 0 bases from V and 8 bases from J, with 19 bases in between. CDR1 and CDR2 from the germline V gene are MNHNY and SVGAGI (reference sequence). The CDR3 is 16 residues long. CDR3 DNA sequence: TGTGCCAGCAGTTACTCGGGCAGCCAGGCCCAGAGGGGCTACACCTTC. The encoded protein is CASSYSGSQAQRGYTF.

The chain is built from TRBV30 and TRBJ2-2, with a tentative D call TRBD1 (6 bases). CDR1 GTSNPN and CDR2 SVGIG come from the germline V gene (reference sequence). The CDR3 covers 12 residues. The V and J ends lost 4 bases and 5 bases respectively, with 8 bases between them. The CDR3 here is CAWMGATGELFF. In DNA form, the CDR3 reads TGTGCCTGGATGGGGGCGACCGGGGAGCTGTTTTTT.

The chain employs TRBV19 and TRBJ2-1; 8 bases map to TRBD1. Germline V gene sequence: CDR1 LNHDA, CDR2 SQIVND (reference sequence). This CDR3 spans 15 amino acids. With V trimmed by 5 bases and J by 1 base, 4 bases remained unmatched. The CDR3 nucleotides read TGTGCCAGTAGTCCGTGGACAGGGTCCTACAATGAGCAGTTCTTC. This gives the protein CASSPWTGSYNEQFF.

Here the CDR3 reads CASSFRYEQYF. In DNA form, the CDR3 reads TGTGCCAGCAGCTTTAGGTACGAGCAGTACTTC. The chain uses TRBV7-9 and TRBJ2-7; D call uncertain. The CDR3 has 11 residues. V dropped 3 bases and J dropped 4 bases, with 4 bases sitting between them. CDR1 and CDR2 from the germline V gene are SEHNR and FQNEAQ (reference sequence).

The chain carries TRBV15 and TRBJ2-4, with TRBD2 identical over 12 bases. V shed 6 bases and J 0 bases; nucleotides not matched to a gene: 9. The germline V gene encodes CDR1 LNHNV and CDR2 YYDKDF (reference sequence). The CDR3 extends over 18 amino acids. The CDR3 is CATRLTSGGTIAKNIQYF. The CDR3 coding sequence is TGTGCCACCAGACTTACTAGCGGGGGGACCATAGCCAAAAACATTCAGTACTTC.

The V and J genes are TRBV2 and TRBJ2-5; D possibly corresponds to TRBD2 (5 bases). The CDR3 has 13 amino acids. Looked up from germline, CDR1 is SNHLY and CDR2 is FYNNEI. Deletions cut 7 bases from V and 5 bases from J, with 14 bases between. CDR3 loop: CASTEGLGETQYF. CDR3 bases: TGTGCCAGCACCGAGGGCTTGGGGGAGACCCAGTACTTC.

The chain combines TRBV19 with TRBJ2-1; 10 bases align to TRBD2. The CDR3 runs 19 residues. Germline CDR1 LNHDA, CDR2 SQIVND (reference sequence). The trim removed 1 base at V and 7 bases at J, leaving 16 bases unmatched. This CDR3 is CASSIGVPSGGRVSNEQFF. The CDR3 region has the DNA TGTGCCAGTAGTATAGGGGTTCCTAGCGGGGGCCGGGTTAGTAATGAGCAGTTCTTC. Filled out from reference TRBV19 and TRBJ2-1, the complete variable domain reads DGGITQSPKYLFRKEGQNVTLSCEQNLNHDAMYWYRQDPGQGLRLIYYSQIVNDFQKGDIAEGYSVSREKKESFPLTVTSAQKNPTAFYLCASSIGVPSGGRVSNEQFFGPGTRLTVL.

The chain has TRBV19 and TRBJ2-1; the match to TRBD2 covers 9 bases. This CDR3 has 15 residues. Trimming removed 7 bases from V and 7 bases from J; junction bases left unmatched: 11. Germline V lookup: CDR1 LNHDA, CDR2 SQIVND (reference sequence). DNA of the CDR3: TGTGCCAGTAAAGCTAGCGGGGCGGGAGGGAATGAGCAGTTCTTC. Residues: CASKASGAGGNEQFF.

The chain carries TRBV15 and TRBJ2-1, with D perhaps matching TRBD2 (6 bases). Germline V gene sequence: CDR1 LNHNV, CDR2 YYDKDF (reference sequence). CDR3 length: 14 amino acids. Trimming took 1 base from V and 5 from J, leaving 9 bases between them. The CDR3 coding sequence is TGTGCCACCAGCAGAGGGAGGGCAGACAATGAGCAGTTCTTC. It specifies CATSRGRADNEQFF.

The chain recombines TRBV7-8 with TRBJ2-7; TRBD2 matches 10 bases. Germline-derived CDR1 and CDR2 are SGHVS and FQNEAQ. V dropped 2 bases and J dropped 2; count of bases not matched to a gene: 0. The CDR3 has 14 amino acids. The DNA of the CDR3 is TGTGCCAGCAGCTTAAGCGGGGGGGCCTACGAGCAGTACTTC. Amino acids: CASSLSGGAYEQYF.